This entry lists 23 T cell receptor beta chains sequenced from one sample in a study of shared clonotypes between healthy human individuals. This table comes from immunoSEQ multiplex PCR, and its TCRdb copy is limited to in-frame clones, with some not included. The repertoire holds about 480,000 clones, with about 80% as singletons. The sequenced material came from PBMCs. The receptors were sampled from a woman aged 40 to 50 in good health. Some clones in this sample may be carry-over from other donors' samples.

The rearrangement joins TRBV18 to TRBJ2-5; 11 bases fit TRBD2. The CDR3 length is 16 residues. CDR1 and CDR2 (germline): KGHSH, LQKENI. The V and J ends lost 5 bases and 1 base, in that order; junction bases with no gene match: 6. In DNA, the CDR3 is TGTGCCAGCTCAGTTCTAGCGGGAGGTGCCCAAGAGACCCAGTACTTC. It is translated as CASSVLAGGAQETQYF.

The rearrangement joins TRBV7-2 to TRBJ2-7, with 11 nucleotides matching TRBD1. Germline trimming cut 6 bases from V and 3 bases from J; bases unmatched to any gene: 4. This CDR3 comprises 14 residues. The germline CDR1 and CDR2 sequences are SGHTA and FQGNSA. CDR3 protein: CASSRDRGNYEQYF. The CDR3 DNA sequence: TGTGCCAGCAGTCGGGACAGGGGGAACTACGAGCAGTACTTC.

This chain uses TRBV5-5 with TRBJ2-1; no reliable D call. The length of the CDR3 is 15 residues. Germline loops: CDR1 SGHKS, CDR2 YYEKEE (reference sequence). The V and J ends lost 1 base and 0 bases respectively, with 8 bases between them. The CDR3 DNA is TGTGCCAGCAGCTTGACCAGGAGCTCCTACAATGAGCAGTTCTTC. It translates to CASSLTRSSYNEQFF.

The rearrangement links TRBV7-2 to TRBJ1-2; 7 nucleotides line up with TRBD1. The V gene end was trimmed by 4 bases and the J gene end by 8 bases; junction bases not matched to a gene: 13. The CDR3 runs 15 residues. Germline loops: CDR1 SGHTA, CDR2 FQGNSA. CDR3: CASSYRDSLLGGYTF. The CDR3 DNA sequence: TGTGCCAGCAGCTATAGGGACAGCCTATTGGGGGGCTACACCTTC.

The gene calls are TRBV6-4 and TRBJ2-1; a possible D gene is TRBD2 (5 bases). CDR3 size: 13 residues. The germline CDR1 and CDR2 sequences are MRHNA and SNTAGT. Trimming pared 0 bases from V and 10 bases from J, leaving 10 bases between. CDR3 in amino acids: CASSDSRAGEQFF. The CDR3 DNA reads TGTGCCAGCAGTGACTCGCGGGCCGGGGAGCAGTTCTTC.

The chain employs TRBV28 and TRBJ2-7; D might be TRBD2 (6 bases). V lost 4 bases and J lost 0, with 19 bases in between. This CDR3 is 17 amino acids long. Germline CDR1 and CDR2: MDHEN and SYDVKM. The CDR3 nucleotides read TGTGCCAGCAGTTATGCGATGATGGGGACTCGCTCCTACGAGCAGTACTTC. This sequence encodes CASSYAMMGTRSYEQYF.

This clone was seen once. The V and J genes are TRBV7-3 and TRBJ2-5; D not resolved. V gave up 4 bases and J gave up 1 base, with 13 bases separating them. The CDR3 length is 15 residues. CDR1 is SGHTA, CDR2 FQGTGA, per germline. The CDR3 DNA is TGTGCCAGCAGCTCCTTCCAAGGGCCCCAAGAGACCCAGTACTTC. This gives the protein CASSSFQGPQETQYF.

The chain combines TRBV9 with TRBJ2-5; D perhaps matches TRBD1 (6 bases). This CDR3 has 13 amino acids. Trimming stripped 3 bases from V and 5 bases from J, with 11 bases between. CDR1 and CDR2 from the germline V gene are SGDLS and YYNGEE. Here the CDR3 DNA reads TGTGCCAGCAGCGCGGGACACCGGGAGACCCAGTACTTC. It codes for CASSAGHRETQYF.

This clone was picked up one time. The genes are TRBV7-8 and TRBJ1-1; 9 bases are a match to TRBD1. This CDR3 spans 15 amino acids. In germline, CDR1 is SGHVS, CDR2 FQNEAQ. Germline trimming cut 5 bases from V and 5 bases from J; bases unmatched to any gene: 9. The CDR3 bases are TGTGCCAGCAGCCTACAGGGGGCTTATCCGACTGAAGCTTTCTTT. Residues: CASSLQGAYPTEAFF.

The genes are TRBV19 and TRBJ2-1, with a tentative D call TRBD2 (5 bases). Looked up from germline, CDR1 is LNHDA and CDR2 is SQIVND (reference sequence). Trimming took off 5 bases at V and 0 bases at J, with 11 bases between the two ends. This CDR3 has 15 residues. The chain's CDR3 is CASSVAMSSYNEQFF. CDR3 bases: TGTGCCAGTAGTGTAGCGATGAGCTCCTACAATGAGCAGTTCTTC.

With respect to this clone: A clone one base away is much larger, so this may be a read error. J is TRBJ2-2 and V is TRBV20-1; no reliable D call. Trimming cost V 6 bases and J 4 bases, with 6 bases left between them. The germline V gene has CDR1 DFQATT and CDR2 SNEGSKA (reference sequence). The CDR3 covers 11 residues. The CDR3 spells CSAFITGELFF. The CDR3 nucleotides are TGCAGTGCCTTTATCACCGGGGAGCTGTTTTTT.

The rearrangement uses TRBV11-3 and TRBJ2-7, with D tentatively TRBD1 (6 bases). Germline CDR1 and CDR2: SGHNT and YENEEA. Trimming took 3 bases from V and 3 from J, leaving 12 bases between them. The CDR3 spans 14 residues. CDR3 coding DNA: TGTGCCAGCAGCTTTAGAGGCAGGGGCTACGAGCAGTACTTC. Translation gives CASSFRGRGYEQYF.

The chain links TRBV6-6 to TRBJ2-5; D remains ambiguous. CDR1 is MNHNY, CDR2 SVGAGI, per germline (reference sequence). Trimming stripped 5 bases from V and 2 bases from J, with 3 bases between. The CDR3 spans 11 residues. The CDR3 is CASSQQETQYF. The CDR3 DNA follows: TGTGCCAGCAGTCAACAAGAGACCCAGTACTTC.

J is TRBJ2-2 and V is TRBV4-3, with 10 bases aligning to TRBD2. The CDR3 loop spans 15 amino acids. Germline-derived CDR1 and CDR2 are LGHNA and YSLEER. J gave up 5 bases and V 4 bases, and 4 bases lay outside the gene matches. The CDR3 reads CASSPSGSRTGELFF. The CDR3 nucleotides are TGCGCCAGCAGCCCTAGCGGGAGCAGGACCGGGGAGCTGTTTTTT.

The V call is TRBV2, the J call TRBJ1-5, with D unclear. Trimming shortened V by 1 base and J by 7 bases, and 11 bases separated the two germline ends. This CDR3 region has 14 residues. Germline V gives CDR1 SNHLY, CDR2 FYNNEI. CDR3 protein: CASSEDTRAQPQHF. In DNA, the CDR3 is TGTGCCAGCAGTGAAGACACAAGGGCACAGCCCCAGCATTTT. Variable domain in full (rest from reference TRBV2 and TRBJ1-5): EPEVTQTPSHQVTQMGQEVILRCVPISNHLYFYWYRQILGQKVEFLVSFYNNEISEKSEIFDDQFSVERPDGSNFTLKIRSTKLEDSAMYFCASSEDTRAQPQHFGDGTRLSIL.

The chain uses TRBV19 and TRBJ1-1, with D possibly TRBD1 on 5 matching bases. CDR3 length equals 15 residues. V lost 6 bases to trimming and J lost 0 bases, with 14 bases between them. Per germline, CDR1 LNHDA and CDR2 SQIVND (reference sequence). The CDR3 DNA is TGTGCCAGTAGCACGGCGGGACGGATGAACACTGAAGCTTTCTTT. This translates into CASSTAGRMNTEAFF.

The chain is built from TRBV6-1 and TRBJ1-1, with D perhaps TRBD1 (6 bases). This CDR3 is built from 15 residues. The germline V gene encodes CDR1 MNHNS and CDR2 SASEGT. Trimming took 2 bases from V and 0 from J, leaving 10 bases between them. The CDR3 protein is CASSEQGFMNTEAFF. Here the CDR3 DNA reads TGTGCCAGCAGTGAACAGGGGTTTATGAACACTGAAGCTTTCTTT.

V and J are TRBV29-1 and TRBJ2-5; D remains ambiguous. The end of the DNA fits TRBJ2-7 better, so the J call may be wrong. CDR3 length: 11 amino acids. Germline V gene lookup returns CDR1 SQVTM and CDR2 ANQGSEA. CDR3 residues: CSAGVSYEQYF. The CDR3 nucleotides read TGCAGCGCTGGGGTGAGCTACGAGCAGTACTTC.

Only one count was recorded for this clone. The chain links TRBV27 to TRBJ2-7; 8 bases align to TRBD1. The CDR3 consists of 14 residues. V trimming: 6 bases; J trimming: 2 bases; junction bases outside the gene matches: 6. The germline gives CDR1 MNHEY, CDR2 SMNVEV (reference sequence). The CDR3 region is CASSRQGITYEQYF. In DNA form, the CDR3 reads TGTGCCAGCAGCCGACAGGGGATAACCTACGAGCAGTACTTC.

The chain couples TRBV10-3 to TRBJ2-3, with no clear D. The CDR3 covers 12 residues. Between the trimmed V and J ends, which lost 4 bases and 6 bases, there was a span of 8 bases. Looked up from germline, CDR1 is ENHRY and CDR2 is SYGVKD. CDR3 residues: CAISAQEDTQYF. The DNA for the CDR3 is TGTGCCATCAGTGCCCAGGAGGATACGCAGTATTTT.

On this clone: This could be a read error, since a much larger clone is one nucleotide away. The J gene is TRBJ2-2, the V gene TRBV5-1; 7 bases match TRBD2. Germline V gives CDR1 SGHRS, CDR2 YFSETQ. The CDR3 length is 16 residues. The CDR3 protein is CASNLVLGGGTGELFF. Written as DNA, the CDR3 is TGCGCCAGCAACTTGGTCTTAGGCGGGGGCACCGGGGAGCTGTTTTTT. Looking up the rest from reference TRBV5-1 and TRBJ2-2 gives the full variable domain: KAGVTQTPRYLIKTRGQQVTLSCSPISGHRSVSWYQQTPGQGLQFLFEYFSETQRNKGNFPGRFSGRQFSNSRSEMNVSTLELGDSALYLCASNLVLGGGTGELFFGEGSRLTVL.

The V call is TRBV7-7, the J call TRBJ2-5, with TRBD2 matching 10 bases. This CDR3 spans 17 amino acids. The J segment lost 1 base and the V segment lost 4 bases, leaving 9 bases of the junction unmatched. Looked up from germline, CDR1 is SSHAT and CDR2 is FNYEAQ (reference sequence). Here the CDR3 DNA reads TGTGCCAGCAGCTCCCTTAGGGTAGCGGGAGGCCAAGAGACCCAGTACTTC. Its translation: CASSSLRVAGGQETQYF.

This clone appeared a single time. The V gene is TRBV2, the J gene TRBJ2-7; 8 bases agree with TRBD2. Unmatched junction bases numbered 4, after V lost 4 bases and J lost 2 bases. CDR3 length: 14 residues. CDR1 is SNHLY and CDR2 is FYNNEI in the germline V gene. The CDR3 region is CASSGTSRTYEQYF. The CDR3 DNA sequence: TGTGCCAGCAGTGGGACTAGCCGAACCTACGAGCAGTACTTC.